The source of this T cell receptor (beta chain) is a study of a mutant IDH1 vaccine in newly diagnosed glioma. Background on the study: Either 4-6 weeks after radiotherapy alone or alongside temozolomide, vaccination was begun.

Comments on this clone: Its antigen is as yet unknown.

As to time point: week 35, safety follow-up. It was 300 ug of mutant IDH1 20-mer peptide that made up each vaccine dose, given with topical imiquimod. Sequencing used immunoSEQ multiplex PCR; TCRdb keeps in-frame clones, though not all of them. The sample comprises tens of thousands of clones, about 88% of which are singletons, and 2% to 2.5% rests with the top ten. Deletions cut 5 bases from V and 7 bases from J, with 15 bases between. CDR1 SEHNR and CDR2 FQNEAQ come from the germline V gene (reference sequence). This CDR3 has 14 residues. This receptor was obtained from a man younger than 40 with glioma. Sequenced material: PBMCs, taken from a glioma patient whose treatment included an IDH1 peptide vaccine. This chain connects TRBV7-9 to TRBJ2-1; TRBD1 might be the D (6 bases). The CDR3 is CASSHQGLGNEQFF. In DNA, the CDR3 is TGTGCCAGCAGCCATCAGGGGTTGGGTAATGAGCAGTTCTTC.